The entry below gives a single T cell receptor beta chain sequence along with its context. Its target is unknown. The data stem from a study of spatial heterogeneity in lung cancer. Looking at the study overall: After resection, follow-up PBMC samples were sequenced when available, at a median of about 2 years later.

Study-wide findings and caveats: The study found ubiquitous expanded tumor TCRs in blood more at resection than follow-up.

MiXCR, applied by TCRdb to the 5' RACE reads, yields one record per CDR3 protein. The table shows approximately 110,000 distinct CDR3 sequences, with approximately 10% occurring only once. The time point is: blood at routine non-recurrence follow-up after resection. No cell sorting; template was whole RNA from tumor, lung tissue or PBMC. The CDR3 is made up of 14 amino acids. Trimming stripped 0 bases from V and 4 bases from J, with 7 bases between. The germline CDR1 and CDR2 sequences are MNHEY and SMNVEV (reference sequence). Here the sequenced sample was PBMCs, taken at follow-up. The chain is built from TRBV27 and TRBJ2-1, with D hard to call. This clonotype was sampled from a female donor with early-stage non-small cell lung cancer. The CDR3 DNA reads TGTGCCAGCAGTTTATCGAAGGCTTACAATGAGCAGTTCTTC. This codes for CASSLSKAYNEQFF.